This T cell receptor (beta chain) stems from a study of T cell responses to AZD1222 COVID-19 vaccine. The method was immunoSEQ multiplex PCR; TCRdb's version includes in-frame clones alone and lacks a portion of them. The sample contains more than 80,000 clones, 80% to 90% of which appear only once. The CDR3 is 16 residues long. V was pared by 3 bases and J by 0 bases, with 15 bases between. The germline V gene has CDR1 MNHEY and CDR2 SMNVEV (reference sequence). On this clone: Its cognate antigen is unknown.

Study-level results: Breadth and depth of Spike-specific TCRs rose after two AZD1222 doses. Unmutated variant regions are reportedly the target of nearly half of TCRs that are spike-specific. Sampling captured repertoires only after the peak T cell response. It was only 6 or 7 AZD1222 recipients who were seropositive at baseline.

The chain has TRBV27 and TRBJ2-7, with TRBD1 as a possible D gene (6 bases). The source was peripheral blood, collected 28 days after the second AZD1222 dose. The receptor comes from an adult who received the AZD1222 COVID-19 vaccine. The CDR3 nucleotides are TGTGCCAGCAGTTTCCGACAGGCGGTGAGCTCCTACGAGCAGTACTTC. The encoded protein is CASSFRQAVSSYEQYF.